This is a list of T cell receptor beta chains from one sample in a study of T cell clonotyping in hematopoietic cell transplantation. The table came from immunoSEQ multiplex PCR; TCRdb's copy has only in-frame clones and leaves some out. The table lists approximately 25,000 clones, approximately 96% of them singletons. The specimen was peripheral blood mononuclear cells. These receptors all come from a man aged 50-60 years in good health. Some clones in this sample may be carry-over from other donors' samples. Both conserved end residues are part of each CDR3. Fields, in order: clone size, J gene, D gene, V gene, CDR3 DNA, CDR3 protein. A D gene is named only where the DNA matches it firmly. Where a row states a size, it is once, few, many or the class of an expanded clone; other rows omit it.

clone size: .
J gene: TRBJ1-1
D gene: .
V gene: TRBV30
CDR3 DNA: TGTGCCTGGAGCTCAACAAGGAACACTGAAGCTTTCTTT
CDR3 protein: CAWSSTRNTEAFF

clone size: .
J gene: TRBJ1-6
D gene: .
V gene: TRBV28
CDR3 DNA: TGTGCCAGCAGTCTTACAGGCGAGGGGTCTAATTCACCCCTCCACTTT
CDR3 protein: CASSLTGEGSNSPLHF

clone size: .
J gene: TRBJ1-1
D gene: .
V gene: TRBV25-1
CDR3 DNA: TGTGCCAGCAGTGACCTAGGAACCTTACGGAGAGCTTTCTTT
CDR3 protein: CASSDLGTLRRAFF

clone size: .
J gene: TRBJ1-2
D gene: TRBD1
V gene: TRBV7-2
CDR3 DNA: TGTGCCAGCAGCTCCCGAGCGACAGGGCTTGGCGATGGCTACACCTTC
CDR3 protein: CASSSRATGLGDGYTF

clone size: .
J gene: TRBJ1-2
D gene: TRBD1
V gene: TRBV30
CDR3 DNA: TGTGCCTGGAGTGTATTCCCGGGACAGAGTAACTATGGCTACACCTTC
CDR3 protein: CAWSVFPGQSNYGYTF

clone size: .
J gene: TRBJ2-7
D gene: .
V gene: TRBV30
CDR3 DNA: TGTGCCTGGAGTGTACCGGGAGGGGGCGTATACGAGCAGTACTTC
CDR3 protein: CAWSVPGGGVYEQYF

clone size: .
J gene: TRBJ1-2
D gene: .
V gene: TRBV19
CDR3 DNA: TGTGCCAGTAGCCGGGGCAACCTAAGGGGGGGAGGCGATGGCTACACCTTC
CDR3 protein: CASSRGNLRGGGDGYTF

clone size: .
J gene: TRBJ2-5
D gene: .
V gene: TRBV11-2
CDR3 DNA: TGTGCCAGCAGCTTAAATTTGGGTGTAGAGACCCAGTACTTC
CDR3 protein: CASSLNLGVETQYF

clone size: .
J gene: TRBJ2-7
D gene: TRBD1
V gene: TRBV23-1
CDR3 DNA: TGCGCCAGCTTCCGACAGGGCTCCTACGAGCAGTACTTC
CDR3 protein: CASFRQGSYEQYF

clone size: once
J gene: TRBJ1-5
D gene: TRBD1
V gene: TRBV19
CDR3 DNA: TGTGCCAGTAGTATCCCGCAGGGGGTGCATCAGCCCCAGCATTTT
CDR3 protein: CASSIPQGVHQPQHF

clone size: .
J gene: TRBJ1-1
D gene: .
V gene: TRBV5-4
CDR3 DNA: TGTGCCAGCAGCACCCTACAGGGGAACACTGAAGCTTTCTTT
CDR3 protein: CASSTLQGNTEAFF

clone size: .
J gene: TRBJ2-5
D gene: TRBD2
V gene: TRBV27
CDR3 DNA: TGTGCCAGCAGTTTAGGTAGCGGGGCCCAGACCCAGTACTTC
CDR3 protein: CASSLGSGAQTQYF

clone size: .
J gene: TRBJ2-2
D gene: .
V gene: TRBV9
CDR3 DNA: TGTGCCAGCAGCCCAACAGGGTTGGGAACCGGGGAGCTGTTTTTT
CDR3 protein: CASSPTGLGTGELFF

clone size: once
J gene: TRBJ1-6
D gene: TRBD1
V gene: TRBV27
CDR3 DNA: TGTGCCGTAGGATCAGGGGGCGGTTCACCCCTCCACTTT
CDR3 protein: CAVGSGGGSPLHF

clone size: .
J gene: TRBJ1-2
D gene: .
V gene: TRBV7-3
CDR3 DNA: TGTGCCAGCAGTCGGGGAGCGGGCTACACCTTC
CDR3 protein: CASSRGAGYTF

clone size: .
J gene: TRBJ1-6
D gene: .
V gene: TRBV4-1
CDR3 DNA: TGCGCCAGCAGCCCCTACTTCCAGGGGCAAAATTCACCCCTCCACTTT
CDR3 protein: CASSPYFQGQNSPLHF

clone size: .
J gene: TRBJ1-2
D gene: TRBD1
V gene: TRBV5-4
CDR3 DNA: TGTGCCAGCAGCCCAGACAGGGCGAATAACTATGGCTACACCTTC
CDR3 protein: CASSPDRANNYGYTF

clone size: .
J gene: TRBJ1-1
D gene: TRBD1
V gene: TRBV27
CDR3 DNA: TGTGCCAGCAGTTTTGGACAGGGGCTGGAAGCTTTCTTT
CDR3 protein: CASSFGQGLEAFF

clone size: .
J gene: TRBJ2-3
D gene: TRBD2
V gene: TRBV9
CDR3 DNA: TGTGCCAGCGGAAGGCGGGGGGGCACAGATACGCAGTATTTT
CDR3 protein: CASGRRGGTDTQYF

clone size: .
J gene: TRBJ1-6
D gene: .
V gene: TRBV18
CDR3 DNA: TGTGCCAGCTCACCAAGCATGACAGGCCTCTCCTATAATTCACCCCTCCACTTT
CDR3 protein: CASSPSMTGLSYNSPLHF

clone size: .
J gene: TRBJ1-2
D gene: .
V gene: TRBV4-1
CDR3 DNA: TGCGCCAGCAGCCAAGAAAAAGGGGTGGGAGGCTACACCTTC
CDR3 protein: CASSQEKGVGGYTF

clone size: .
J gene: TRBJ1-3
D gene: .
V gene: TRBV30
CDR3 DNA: TGTGCCTGGAGCAGGCAACTCCACTCTGGAAACACCATATATTTT
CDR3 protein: CAWSRQLHSGNTIYF

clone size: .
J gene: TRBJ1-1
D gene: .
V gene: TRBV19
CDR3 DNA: TGTGCCAGTCAACACCGATGGACTGAAGCTTTCTTT
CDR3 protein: CASQHRWTEAFF

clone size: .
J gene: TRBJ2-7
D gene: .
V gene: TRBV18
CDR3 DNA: TGTGCCAGCTCACCAGGCGAGGCCTACGAGCAGTACTTC
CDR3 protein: CASSPGEAYEQYF

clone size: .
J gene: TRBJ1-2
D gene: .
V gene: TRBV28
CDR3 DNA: TGTGCCAGCAGTTTTGGCAGGGACTATGGCTACACCTTC
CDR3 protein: CASSFGRDYGYTF

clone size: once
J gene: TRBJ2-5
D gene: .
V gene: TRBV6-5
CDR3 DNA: TGTGCCAGCAGGGAACGGGACGAAGAGACCCAGTACTTC
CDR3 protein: CASRERDEETQYF

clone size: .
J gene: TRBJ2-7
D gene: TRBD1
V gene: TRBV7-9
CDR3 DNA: TGTGCCAGCAGCTTGTGGGACAGGGAGTCCGAGCAGTACTTC
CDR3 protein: CASSLWDRESEQYF

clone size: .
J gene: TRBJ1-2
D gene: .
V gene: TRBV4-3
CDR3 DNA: TGCGCCAGCAGCCAAGCGGAGGCTGATAACTATGGCTACACCTTC
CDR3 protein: CASSQAEADNYGYTF

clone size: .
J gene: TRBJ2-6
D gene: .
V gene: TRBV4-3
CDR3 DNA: TGCGCCAGCAGCCAAGACAGCTCCTCTGGGGCCAACGTCCTGACTTTC
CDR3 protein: CASSQDSSSGANVLTF

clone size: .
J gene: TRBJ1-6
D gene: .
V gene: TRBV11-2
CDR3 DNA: TGTGCCAGCAGCATTAGACAGGTAGATTCACCCCTCCACTTT
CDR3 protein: CASSIRQVDSPLHF

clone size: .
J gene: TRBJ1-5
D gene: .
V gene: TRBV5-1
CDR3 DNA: TGCGCCAGCAGCTTGGCGGGCCGAAATCAGCCCCAGCACTTT
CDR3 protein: CASSLAGRNQPQHF

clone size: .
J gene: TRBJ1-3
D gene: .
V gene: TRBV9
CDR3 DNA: TGTGCCAGCAGCGTAGGTCCGGGTTCTGGAAACACCATATATTTT
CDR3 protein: CASSVGPGSGNTIYF

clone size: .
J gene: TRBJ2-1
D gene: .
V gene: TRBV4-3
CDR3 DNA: TGCGCCAGCAGCCAAGTTTACGGGTACAATGAGCAGTTCTTC
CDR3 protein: CASSQVYGYNEQFF

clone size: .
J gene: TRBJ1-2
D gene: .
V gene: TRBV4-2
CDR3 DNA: TGTGCCAGCAGCCAAGATCTGGTGTTCAACTATGGCTACACCTTC
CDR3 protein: CASSQDLVFNYGYTF

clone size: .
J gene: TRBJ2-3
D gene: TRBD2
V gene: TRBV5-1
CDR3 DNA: TGCGCCAGCAGCTTGGGGTCGGGGGGGCTCTTTTCAGATACGCAGTATTTT
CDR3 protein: CASSLGSGGLFSDTQYF

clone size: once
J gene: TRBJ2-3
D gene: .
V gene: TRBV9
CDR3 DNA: TGTGCCAGCGGGGCAGGGATACACACAGATACGCAGTATTTT
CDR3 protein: CASGAGIHTDTQYF

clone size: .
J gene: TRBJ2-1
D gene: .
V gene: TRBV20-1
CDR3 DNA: TGCAGTGCTAGTCAGGTGGATGAGCAGTTCTTC
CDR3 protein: CSASQVDEQFF

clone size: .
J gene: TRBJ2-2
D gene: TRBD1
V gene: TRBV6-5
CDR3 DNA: TGTGCCAGCAAGGGGGGACAGGGCCTTTCCGGGGAGCTGTTTTTT
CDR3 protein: CASKGGQGLSGELFF

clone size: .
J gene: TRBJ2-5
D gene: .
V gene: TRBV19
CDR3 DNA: TGTGCCACCAGGGGTCTCCCGGTAGAGACCCAGTACTTC
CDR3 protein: CATRGLPVETQYF

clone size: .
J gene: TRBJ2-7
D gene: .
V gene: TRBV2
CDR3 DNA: TGTGCCAGCAGTTCCCGGTACGAGCAGTACTTC
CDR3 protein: CASSSRYEQYF

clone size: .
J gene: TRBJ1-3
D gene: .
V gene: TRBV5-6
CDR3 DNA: TGTGCCAGCAGCCCGGGCGCATTTGGAAACACCATATATTTT
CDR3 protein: CASSPGAFGNTIYF

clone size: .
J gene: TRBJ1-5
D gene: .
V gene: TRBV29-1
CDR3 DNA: TGCAGCGTTCTAGGGGAGAGCAGTCAGCCCCAGCATTTT
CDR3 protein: CSVLGESSQPQHF

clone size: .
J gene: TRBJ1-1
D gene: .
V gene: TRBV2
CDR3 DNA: TGTGCCAGCAGTGAAGCCCGGGGGATGAACACTGAAGCTTTCTTT
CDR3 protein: CASSEARGMNTEAFF

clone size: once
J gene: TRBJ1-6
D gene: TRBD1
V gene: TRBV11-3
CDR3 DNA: TGTGCCAGCAGCTACGACAGGGGAAATAATTCACCCCTCCACTTT
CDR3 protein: CASSYDRGNNSPLHF

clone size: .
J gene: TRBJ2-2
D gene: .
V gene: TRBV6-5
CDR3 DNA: TGTGCCAGCAGTTGGGGGCAGGGTGCCGGGGAGCTGTTTTTT
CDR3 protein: CASSWGQGAGELFF

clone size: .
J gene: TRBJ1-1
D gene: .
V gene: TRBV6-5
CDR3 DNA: TGTGCCAGCAGTTACTCGCGGGGGGCGGTGAACACTGAAGCTTTCTTT
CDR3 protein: CASSYSRGAVNTEAFF

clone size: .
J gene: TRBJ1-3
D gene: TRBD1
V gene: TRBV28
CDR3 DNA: TGTGCCAGCATCCTAGGGACAGCGGGAGGAAACACCATATATTTT
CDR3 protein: CASILGTAGGNTIYF

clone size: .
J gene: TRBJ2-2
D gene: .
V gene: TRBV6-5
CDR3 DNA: TGTGCCAGCATGGTCCGCAGGGTTAACACCGGGGAGCTGTTTTTT
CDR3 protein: CASMVRRVNTGELFF

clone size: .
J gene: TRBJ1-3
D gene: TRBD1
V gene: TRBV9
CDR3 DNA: TGTGCCAGCAGCTTGGGACAGGGGCCTGGAAACACCATATATTTT
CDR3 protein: CASSLGQGPGNTIYF

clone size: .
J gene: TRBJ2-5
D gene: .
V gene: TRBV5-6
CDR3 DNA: TGTGCCAGCAGCTTGGACCCAAAAGAGACCCAGTACTTC
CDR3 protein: CASSLDPKETQYF

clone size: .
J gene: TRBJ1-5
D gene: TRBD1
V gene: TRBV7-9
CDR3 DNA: TGTGCCAGCAGCCAACAGGGGGCAGGCAATCAGCCCCAGCATTTT
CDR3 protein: CASSQQGAGNQPQHF

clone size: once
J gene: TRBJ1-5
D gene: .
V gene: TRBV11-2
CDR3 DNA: TGTGCCAGCAGCTTAGTCAGTAGCAATCAGCCCCAGCATTTT
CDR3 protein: CASSLVSSNQPQHF

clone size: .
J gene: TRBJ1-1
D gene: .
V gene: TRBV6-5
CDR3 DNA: TGTGCCAGCAGTTACGGGCCGAACACTGAAGCTTTCTTT
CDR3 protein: CASSYGPNTEAFF